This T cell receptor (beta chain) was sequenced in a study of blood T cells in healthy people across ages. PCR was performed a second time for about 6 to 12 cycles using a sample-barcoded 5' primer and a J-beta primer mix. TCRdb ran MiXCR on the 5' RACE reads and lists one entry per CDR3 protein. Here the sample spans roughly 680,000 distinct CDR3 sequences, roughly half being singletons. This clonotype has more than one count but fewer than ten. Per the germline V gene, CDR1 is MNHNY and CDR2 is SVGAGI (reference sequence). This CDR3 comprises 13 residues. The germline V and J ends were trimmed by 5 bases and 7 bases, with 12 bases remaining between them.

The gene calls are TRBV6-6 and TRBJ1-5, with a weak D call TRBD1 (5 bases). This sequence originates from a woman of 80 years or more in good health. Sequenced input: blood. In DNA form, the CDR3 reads TGTGCCAGCAGTCTCTCGAGGGGACAGCCCCAGCATTTT. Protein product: CASSLSRGQPQHF.